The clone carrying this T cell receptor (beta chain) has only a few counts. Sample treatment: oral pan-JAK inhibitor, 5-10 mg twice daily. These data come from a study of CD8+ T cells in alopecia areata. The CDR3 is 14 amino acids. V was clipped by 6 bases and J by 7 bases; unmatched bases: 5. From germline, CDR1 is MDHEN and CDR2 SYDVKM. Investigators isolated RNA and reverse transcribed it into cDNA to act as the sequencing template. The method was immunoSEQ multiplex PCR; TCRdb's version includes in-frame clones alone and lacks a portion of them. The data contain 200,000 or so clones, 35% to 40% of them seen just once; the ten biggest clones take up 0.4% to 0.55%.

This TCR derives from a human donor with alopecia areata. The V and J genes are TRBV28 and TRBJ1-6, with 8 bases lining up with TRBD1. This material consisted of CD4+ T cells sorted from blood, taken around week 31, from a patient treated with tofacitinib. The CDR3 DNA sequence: TGTGCCAGCAGGTTACAGGGGGGGAATTCACCCCTCCACTTT. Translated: CASRLQGGNSPLHF. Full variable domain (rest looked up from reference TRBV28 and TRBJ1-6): DVKVTQSSRYLVKRTGEKVFLECVQDMDHENMFWYRQDPGLGLRLIYFSYDVKMKEKGDIPEGYSVSREKKERFSLILESASTNQTSMYLCASRLQGGNSPLHFGNGTRLTVT.